This TCR beta chain appears in the sequencing data of a study of ipilimumab plus nivolumab after autologous stem cell transplantation (dated by TCRdb to about 2021). The study in broad terms: A median of about 5 ipilimumab doses and eight or nine nivolumab doses was received by trial patients. The trial enrolled patients with high-risk diffuse large B cell lymphoma, mature T cell lymphoma, or multiple myeloma undergoing autologous transplant. Roughly 35 patients made up the trial's intent-to-treat population.

The protocol used for the library was the immunoSEQ multiplex PCR assay. This is the immuneACCESS table as TCRdb keeps it, with only in-frame sequences that have V and J called. A part of the clones is gone; compared with another copy, unresolved V genes explain less than half, and the rest is unexplained. The sample includes fewer than 15,000 clones, with about four fifths observed a single time. Jointly, the top ten make up under 11% of the sample. Note on this clone: Its binding antigen is unknown. There are no base qualities to consult, and no much larger clone falls within one base.

The germline V gene encodes CDR1 MDHEN and CDR2 SYDVKM. V sheds 5 bases and J sheds 11 bases, leaving 16 bases between their ends. CDR3 length: 14 amino acids, cysteine to phenylalanine. Just CDR3 DNA is preserved here, 42 bases in frame from base 1. Ipilimumab was given at 1 mg/kg intravenously on day 1 of selected weeks, and checkpoint therapy started 14 to 28 days after autologous transplant. Nivolumab was administered at 3 mg/kg intravenously on day 1 of weeks 1, 4, 7, 10, and every two weeks through week 26. Combined checkpoint inhibition with ipilimumab and nivolumab as consolidation after autologous stem cell transplantation was tested in a Phase Ib clinical trial. What the work shows at the level of the full study, not this receptor alone: Combined checkpoint inhibition as post-transplant consolidation was concluded by the authors to appear tolerable. The authors stated that profiles of the T cell receptor repertoire, regulatory T cell phenotype and gut microbiota provided a biologic rationale for studying this approach further.

The rearranged segments are TRBV28 and TRBJ1-6; too little of a D gene remains to name it. The source of this sequence is a male donor with primary mediastinal lymphoma. The sample here was PBMCs, taken in a trial of ipilimumab plus nivolumab as post-transplant consolidation. This receptor has the CDR3 CASSLNMGATPLHF. At the DNA level, the sequence is TGTGCCAGCAGTCTCAACATGGGTGCTACACCCCTCCACTTT.